The source of this T cell receptor (beta chain) is a study of shared T cell receptors in the human thymus. Sequenced by immunoSEQ multiplex PCR; TCRdb stores in-frame clones only, minus some. The sample shows under 450,000 clones, roughly 94% of them seen only once. This CDR3 is 19 amino acids long. Between the trimmed V and J ends, which lost 6 bases and 6 bases, there was a span of 30 bases. Germline-derived CDR1 and CDR2 are SNHLY and FYNNEI. This chain connects TRBV2 to TRBJ1-5; a weak D match, TRBD1 (6 bases). Sequencing was done on a sample of thymocytes. The origin of this receptor is a human donor. The CDR3 DNA reads as TGTGCCAGCAGCGCTGAGCAGTGGGGGGCACTCCGGCGGGGTCAGCCCCAGCATTTT. Translation: CASSAEQWGALRRGQPQHF.